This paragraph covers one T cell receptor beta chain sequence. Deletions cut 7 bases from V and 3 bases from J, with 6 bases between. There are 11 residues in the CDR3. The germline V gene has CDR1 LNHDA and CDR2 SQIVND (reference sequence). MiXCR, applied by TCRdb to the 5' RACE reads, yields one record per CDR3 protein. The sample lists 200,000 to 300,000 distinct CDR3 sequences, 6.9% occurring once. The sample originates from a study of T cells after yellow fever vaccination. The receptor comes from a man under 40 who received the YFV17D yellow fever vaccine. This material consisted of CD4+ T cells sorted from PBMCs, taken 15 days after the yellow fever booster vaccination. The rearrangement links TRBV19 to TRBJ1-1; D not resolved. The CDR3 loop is CASTRYTEAFF. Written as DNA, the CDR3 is TGTGCCAGTACCAGATACACTGAAGCTTTCTTT.